A single sample is the source of the 3 T cell receptor beta chains below, sequenced in a study of breast tumors, draining lymph nodes, adjacent tissues. A single record per CDR3 protein comes from TCRdb applying MiXCR to the multiplex PCR reads. Of over 60,000 distinct CDR3 sequences detected, 57% appear once; the ten largest clones hold around 19%. Sequenced: breast tumor tissue. Receptor source: a female donor with breast cancer. Some clones in this sample may be carry-over from other donors' samples.

V is TRBV20-1 and J is TRBJ2-2, with D perhaps TRBD2 (5 bases). Germline loops: CDR1 DFQATT, CDR2 SNEGSKA (reference sequence). There are 14 residues in the CDR3. Trimming took 0 bases from V and 8 from J, leaving 13 bases between them. For the CDR3, the DNA is TGCAGTGCTAGAGATCTCCGGGGAGTGGGGGAGCTGTTTTTT. It yields the protein CSARDLRGVGELFF.

This clonotype was recorded once. At one end, the junction sequence differs from germline, possibly due to a read error. The chain links TRBV4-1 to TRBJ1-6, with 8 bases aligning to TRBD1. CDR1 and CDR2 (germline): MGHRA, YSYEKL. This CDR3 region has 16 residues. The CDR3 DNA follows: TGCGCCAGCAGCCAAGATTGGACAGGGCGGAATTCGCCCCTCCACTTT. As protein: CASSQDWTGRNSPLHF.

V gene TRBV12-3 or TRBV12-4 combines with J gene TRBJ2-2, with D possibly TRBD2 on 6 matching bases. The CDR3 has 13 amino acids. The V end lost 7 bases, the J end lost 3 bases, and 9 bases lay between the germline ends. CDR3 residues: CASTREYTGELFF. The DNA for the CDR3 is TGTGCCAGCACCCGGGAGTACACCGGGGAGCTGTTTTTT.